This T cell receptor (beta chain) stems from a study of memory CD4+ T cells and cytomegalovirus serostatus. This clone was seen a few times. Germline CDR1 is SQVTM and CDR2 is ANQGSEA. The junction had 6 bases not matched to a gene; V was cut back by 4 bases and J by 8 bases. The CDR3 sequence is 12 residues long. Libraries were prepared by immunoSEQ multiplex PCR; TCRdb keeps only in-frame clonotypes and omits some of them. The sample lists approximately 63,000 clones, around 80% occurring once. Single viable CD3+CD4+CD8-CD45RO+ cells were sorted as the memory CD4+ T cells. CMV serostatus came from serum IgG against pp150, pp28, p38, p52. CD4+ T cells were isolated by positive magnetic selection.

The sequence came from an adult in good health and CMV-seronegative. Some clones in this sample may be carry-over from other donors' samples. Sequencing was carried out using memory CD4+ T cells from blood. The rearrangement joins TRBV29-1 to TRBJ1-1; 8 bases agree with TRBD1. The CDR3 protein is CSVARQGMEAFF. In nucleotides, the CDR3 is TGCAGCGTTGCAAGACAGGGGATGGAAGCTTTCTTT. Combining the CDR3 with reference TRBV29-1 and TRBJ1-1 gives the whole variable domain SAVISQKPSRDICQRGTSLTIQCQVDSQVTMMFWYRQQPGQSLTLIATANQGSEATYESGFVIDKFPISRPNLTFSTLTVSNMSPEDSSIYLCSVARQGMEAFFGQGTRLTVV.